A selection of T cell receptor beta chains follows, all from one sample in a study of CD8 T cells in Susac syndrome. TCRdb used MiXCR to reprocess the immunoSEQ multiplex PCR reads, holding one entry per CDR3 protein. The data contain around 99,000 distinct CDR3 sequences, roughly 97% of them singletons. The sequenced sample was CD4+ T cells from PBMCs. These receptors all stem from a human donor in good health. Each CDR3 is given with its conserved first and last residue. Each record gives: clone size, J gene, D gene, V gene, CDR3 DNA, CDR3 protein. D genes are given only for firm matches. Only some rows state a clone size, as once, few, many or a class for expanded clones.

. | TRBJ2-3 | TRBD1 | TRBV30 | TGTGCCTGGAGACTGGGGACAGGGCGAGCAGATACGCAGTATTTT | CAWRLGTGRADTQYF
few | TRBJ2-5 | . | TRBV29-1 | TGCAGCGTTGATGGATGGCAAGAGACCCAGTACTTC | CSVDGWQETQYF
. | TRBJ1-5 | . | TRBV30 | TGTGCCTGGAGTGTAGGGGAGGGACCCAATCAGCCCCAGCATTTT | CAWSVGEGPNQPQHF
. | TRBJ1-1 | . | TRBV29-1 | TGCAGCGTTGAACGTGACAGTCGAGTTGGGGCTTTCTTT | CSVERDSRVGAFF
. | TRBJ1-4 | . | TRBV2 | TGTGCCAGCAGGCCGTGGAGGGAGGAAAAACTGTTTTTT | CASRPWREEKLFF
. | TRBJ2-4 | TRBD1 | TRBV5-1 | TGCGCCAGCAGCGCCGCAGGGGGCGGATCCGCCAAAAACATTCAGTACTTC | CASSAAGGGSAKNIQYF
. | TRBJ2-2 | . | TRBV28 | TGTGCCAGCAGTGGTCCGGTTCCCGGGGAGCTGTTTTTT | CASSGPVPGELFF
. | TRBJ1-1 | . | TRBV19 | TGTGCCAGTAGTCTCACGGGGTCCGTCACTGAAGCTTTCTTT | CASSLTGSVTEAFF
. | TRBJ2-2 | TRBD1 | TRBV7-2 | TGTGCCAGCAGCTTGACAGGGGTATCGGGCGGGGAGCTGTTTTTT | CASSLTGVSGGELFF
. | TRBJ2-3 | . | TRBV9 | TGTGCCAGCAGCCGGGACAGCACAGATACGCAGTATTTT | CASSRDSTDTQYF
. | TRBJ2-5 | TRBD1 | TRBV20-1 | TGCAGTGCTAGAGAGGGGACAGGGCGTGAGACCCAGTACTTC | CSAREGTGRETQYF
. | TRBJ2-2 | TRBD1 | TRBV24-1 | TGTGCCACCAGTGATTACCGGGACAGGGCGAACACCGGGGAGCTGTTTTTT | CATSDYRDRANTGELFF
. | TRBJ2-7 | . | TRBV24-1 | TGTGCCACCAGTGATGGCGGGACATCCCACTCCTACGAGCAGTACTTC | CATSDGGTSHSYEQYF
. | TRBJ2-3 | . | TRBV6-5 | TGTGCCAGCAGTTTCATCTCCAGGGGAGATACGCAGTATTTT | CASSFISRGDTQYF
once | TRBJ2-1 | TRBD2 | TRBV7-6 | TGTGCCAGCAGCTTAGATTGGACTAGCGGGATATCCTACAATGAGCAGTTCTTC | CASSLDWTSGISYNEQFF
. | TRBJ1-2 | . | TRBV3-1 | TGTGCCAGCAGCCCAGTTTTTACGAATGGCTACACCTTC | CASSPVFTNGYTF
once | TRBJ1-1 | . | TRBV5-1 | TGCGCCAGCAGGTCACAGGGAGAGACTGAAGCTTTCTTT | CASRSQGETEAFF
. | TRBJ2-7 | TRBD1 | TRBV14 | TGTGCCAGCAGCCCTCGGACAGGAGCCTACGAGCAGTACTTC | CASSPRTGAYEQYF
. | TRBJ2-6 | . | TRBV11-2 | TGTGCCAGCATTCAGAGCTCTGGGGCCAACGTCCTGACTTTC | CASIQSSGANVLTF
. | TRBJ2-3 | TRBD1 | TRBV7-9 | TGTGCCAGCAGTCGACAGGGATCCAAAGATACGCAGTATTTT | CASSRQGSKDTQYF
. | TRBJ1-6 | TRBD1 | TRBV5-1 | TGCGCCAGCAGCTTGAGCCCCGGGACAGGATCTTCACCCCTCCACTTT | CASSLSPGTGSSPLHF
. | TRBJ2-3 | . | TRBV27 | TGTGCCAGCAGTTTTTCGGTGAGCACAGATACGCAGTATTTT | CASSFSVSTDTQYF
. | TRBJ2-5 | TRBD2 | TRBV24-1 | TGTGCCACCAGTGATTCTGCAGGGAAGGACGGGGGGGCCGGAAAGACCCAGTACTTC | CATSDSAGKDGGAGKTQYF
. | TRBJ2-3 | TRBD2 | TRBV3-1 | TGTGCCAGCAGCCAAATAAGGACTAGCCGGGCAGATACGCAGTATTTT | CASSQIRTSRADTQYF
. | TRBJ1-3 | . | TRBV18 | TGTGCCAGCTCACCGGGTCTCTCTGGAAACACCATATATTTT | CASSPGLSGNTIYF
. | TRBJ1-2 | . | TRBV12-3/TRBV12-4 | TGTGCCAGCAGTTTTCAAGGGCTCGGCTACACCTTC | CASSFQGLGYTF
. | TRBJ1-4 | . | TRBV30 | TGTGCCTGGAGTGTACGCCAGAATGAAAAACTGTTTTTT | CAWSVRQNEKLFF
. | TRBJ1-1 | . | TRBV20-1 | TGCAGTGCCCCGAAGGGGGGACCGAACACTGAAGCTTTCTTT | CSAPKGGPNTEAFF
once | TRBJ2-4 | . | TRBV5-1 | TGCGCCAGCAGCTTGGGCGGAAAGCAGCGACAGTACTTC | CASSLGGKQRQYF
. | TRBJ2-7 | . | TRBV6-5 | TGTGCCAGCATAGGGTTGCGGGAGCAGTACTTC | CASIGLREQYF
. | TRBJ2-3 | TRBD2 | TRBV4-3 | TGCGCCAGCAGCCAAGGACTAGCGGGAGGGCCCGATACGCAGTATTTT | CASSQGLAGGPDTQYF
. | TRBJ2-6 | . | TRBV12-3/TRBV12-4 | TGTGCCAGCAGTTTACGGCAGTATGTCTCTGGGGCCAACGTCCTGACTTTC | CASSLRQYVSGANVLTF
once | TRBJ2-5 | . | TRBV7-2 | TGTGCCAGCAGCTTAAGGGGCAGACGCCAAGAGACCCAGTACTTC | CASSLRGRRQETQYF
. | TRBJ2-1 | . | TRBV27 | TGTGCCAGCAGTATGCAGGCCCTCCCCAATGAGCAGTTCTTC | CASSMQALPNEQFF
. | TRBJ2-1 | TRBD1 | TRBV6-1 | TGTGCCAGCACCCCTCTACAGGGGGTCGGACTACCGGAGCAGTTCTTC | CASTPLQGVGLPEQFF
. | TRBJ2-7 | TRBD2 | TRBV19 | TGTGCCAGTAGTATAGGAGGGACTAGCTCTGTCGAGCAGTACTTC | CASSIGGTSSVEQYF
. | TRBJ2-7 | TRBD2 | TRBV9 | TGTGCCAGCCCAGAGGGACTAGCGGTCTACGAGCAGTACTTC | CASPEGLAVYEQYF
. | TRBJ1-5 | . | TRBV12-3/TRBV12-4 | TGTGCCAGCAGTTTGGGCAGCGTTATGCCCCAGCATTTT | CASSLGSVMPQHF
. | TRBJ2-3 | . | TRBV14 | TGTGCCAGCAGCCCAAAGCAAAGGGAAGCGGATCTCACAGATACGCAGTATTTT | CASSPKQREADLTDTQYF
once | TRBJ2-5 | . | TRBV19 | TGTGCCAGTAGTATTCGGCACCAAGAGACCCAGTACTTC | CASSIRHQETQYF
once | TRBJ2-7 | . | TRBV27 | TGTGCCAGCAGTTACAGGGTCGGTGGGACCTACGAGCAGTACTTC | CASSYRVGGTYEQYF
. | TRBJ1-4 | . | TRBV15 | TGTGCCACCAGCAGAGGAGGAGAAAATGAAAAACTGTTTTTT | CATSRGGENEKLFF